This is a list of T cell receptor beta chains from one sample in a study of blood T cells in healthy people across ages. Using its own MiXCR run on the 5' RACE reads, TCRdb lists one record per CDR3 protein. The sample lists about 1,000,000 distinct CDR3 sequences; 35% to 50% were seen once. The specimen sequenced was blood. Receptors were obtained from a woman in her sixties in good health. The CDR3 runs from the conserved cysteine through the conserved F or W. The D gene is left open where the match is weak. Expanded clones get a size class; other rows say once, few or many, or leave the size out.

size: -; V: TRBV29-1; D: TRBD2; J: TRBJ2-1; CDR3: CSVPTGLAGGSEQFF; DNA: TGCAGCGTCCCAACGGGGCTAGCGGGAGGAAGTGAGCAGTTCTTC
size: -; V: TRBV5-1; D: -; J: TRBJ2-2; CDR3: CASSLGNGELFF; DNA: TGCGCCAGCAGCTTGGGAAACGGGGAGCTGTTTTTT
size: few; V: TRBV25-1; D: -; J: TRBJ2-7; CDR3: CASSEDSSNYEQYF; DNA: TGTGCCAGCAGTGAAGATAGCAGCAACTACGAGCAGTACTTC
size: -; V: TRBV20-1; D: TRBD1; J: TRBJ1-2; CDR3: CSASPGQANYGYTF; DNA: TGCAGTGCTTCACCGGGACAGGCTAACTATGGCTACACCTTC
size: -; V: TRBV12-3/TRBV12-4; D: -; J: TRBJ2-3; CDR3: CASSIVETDTQYF; DNA: TGTGCCAGCAGCATTGTAGAGACAGATACGCAGTATTTT
size: -; V: TRBV18; D: -; J: TRBJ2-5; CDR3: CASSPRRVTETQYF; DNA: TGTGCCAGCTCACCGCGGAGGGTTACAGAGACCCAGTACTTC
size: -; V: TRBV7-8; D: -; J: TRBJ2-6; CDR3: CASSFNPDKIFSGANVLTF; DNA: TGTGCCAGCAGCTTTAATCCAGACAAGATTTTCTCTGGGGCCAACGTCCTGACTTTC
size: few; V: TRBV7-9; D: -; J: TRBJ2-7; CDR3: CASSGGGSYNEQYF; DNA: TGTGCCAGCAGTGGAGGGGGCTCCTACAATGAGCAGTACTTC
size: once; V: TRBV6-1; D: -; J: TRBJ2-7; CDR3: CASSTPGGPHYEQYF; DNA: TGTGCCAGCAGCACCCCGGGCGGGCCGCACTACGAGCAGTACTTC
size: few; V: TRBV20-1; D: TRBD2; J: TRBJ2-1; CDR3: CSGREDAYNEQFF; DNA: TGCAGTGGACGGGAGGATGCCTACAATGAGCAGTTCTTC
size: -; V: TRBV2; D: -; J: TRBJ2-1; CDR3: CASSESAPGAYNEQFF; DNA: TGTGCCAGCAGTGAAAGTGCCCCGGGAGCCTACAATGAGCAGTTCTTC